The clone carrying this T cell receptor beta chain was found a few times. The antigen remains unidentified. This sample was included in a study of blood T cells in healthy people across ages. Germline V gives CDR1 SGHRS, CDR2 YFSETQ. The V end lost 2 bases, the J end lost 1 base, and 11 bases lay between the germline ends. The CDR3 totals 15 residues. Study-wide results and limits: Roughly linear declines in TCR beta diversity per million T cells occurred with age.

A sample-barcoded 5' primer and a J-beta primer mix were used in a second PCR of roughly 7 to 12 cycles. A 12-random-nucleotide template-switch adaptor tagged each cDNA molecule. TCRdb re-derived calls from the 5' RACE reads in MiXCR, one entry per CDR3 protein. This table holds around 1,700,000 distinct CDR3 sequences, 28% found once. The gene calls are TRBV5-1 and TRBJ2-3; D is uncertain. This sequence was found in a woman aged 25 to 39 in good health. Sequencing used blood. DNA of the CDR3: TGCGCCAGCAGCTTTGGAGTAGCAGGCACAGATACGCAGTATTTT. Amino acids: CASSFGVAGTDTQYF.